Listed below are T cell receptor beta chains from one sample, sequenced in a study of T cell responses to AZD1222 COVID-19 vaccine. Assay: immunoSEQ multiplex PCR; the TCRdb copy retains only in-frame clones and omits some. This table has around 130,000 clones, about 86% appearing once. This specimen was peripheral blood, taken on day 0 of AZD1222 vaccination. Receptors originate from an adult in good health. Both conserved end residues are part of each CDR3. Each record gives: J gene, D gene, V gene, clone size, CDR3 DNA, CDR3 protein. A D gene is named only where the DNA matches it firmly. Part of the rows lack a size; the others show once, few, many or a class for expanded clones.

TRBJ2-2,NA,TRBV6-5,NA,TGTGCCAGCATCAGGGGGGAAACCGGGGAGCTGTTTTTT,CASIRGETGELFF
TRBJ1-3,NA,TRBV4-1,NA,TGCGCCAGCAGCCAAGATGGTCTGCGTAGGGGAAACACCATATATTTT,CASSQDGLRRGNTIYF
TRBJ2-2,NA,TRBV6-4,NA,TGTGCCAGCACTCGGACCGAGAACTTGAACACCGGGGAGCTGTTTTTT,CASTRTENLNTGELFF
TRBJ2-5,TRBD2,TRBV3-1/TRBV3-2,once,TGTGCCAGCAGTCGGAGCGGGGGGGCTCAAGAGACCCAGTACTTC,CASSRSGGAQETQYF
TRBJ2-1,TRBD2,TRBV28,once,TGTGCCAGCAGTAACCCTAGCGGGGCTTCCTACAATGAGCAGTTCTTC,CASSNPSGASYNEQFF
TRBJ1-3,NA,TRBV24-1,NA,TGTGCCACCAGTTCCGGGACTTCTGGAAACACCATATATTTT,CATSSGTSGNTIYF
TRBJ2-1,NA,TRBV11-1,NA,TGTGCCAGCAGCATAAGGGACACCGCCTACAATGAGCAGTTCTTC,CASSIRDTAYNEQFF
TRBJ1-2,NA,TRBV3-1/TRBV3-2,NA,TGTGCCAGCAGCCAAGGGCGCAATGGCTACACCTTC,CASSQGRNGYTF
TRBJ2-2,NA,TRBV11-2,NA,TGTGCCAGCAGCTTAGCTCGGGGCGCCGGGGAGCTGTTTTTT,CASSLARGAGELFF
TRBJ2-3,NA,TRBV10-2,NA,TGCGCCAGCTCAGTTACCGTGGGCACAGATACGCAGTATTTT,CASSVTVGTDTQYF
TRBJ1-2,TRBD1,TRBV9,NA,TGTGCCAGCAGCGGAGGGGGACAGGGTCGCATCTATGGCTACACCTTC,CASSGGGQGRIYGYTF
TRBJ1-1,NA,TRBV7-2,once,TGTGCCAGCAGCTTCCTGCAGGGTGGCACTGAAGCTTTCTTT,CASSFLQGGTEAFF
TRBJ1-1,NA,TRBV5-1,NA,TGCGCCAGCAGCTCTCTACCAGGGGAGGGCACTGAAGCTTTCTTT,CASSSLPGEGTEAFF
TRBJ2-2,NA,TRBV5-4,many,TGTGCCAGCAGCCCACCTAGCGGGGAGCTGTTTTTT,CASSPPSGELFF
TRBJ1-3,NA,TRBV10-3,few,TGTGCCAGCCAGACAGGTGGAAACACCATATATTTT,CASQTGGNTIYF
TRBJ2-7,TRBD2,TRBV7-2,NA,TGTGCCAGCAGCCCCCGACTAGCGGGGAACGAGCAGTACTTC,CASSPRLAGNEQYF
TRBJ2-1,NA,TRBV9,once,TGTGCCAGCAGCGTATCAACGGGGTCCTACAATGAGCAGTTCTTC,CASSVSTGSYNEQFF
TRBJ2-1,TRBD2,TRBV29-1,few,TGCAGCGTTAAAGCGGGGGATCCCTACAATGAGCAGTTCTTC,CSVKAGDPYNEQFF
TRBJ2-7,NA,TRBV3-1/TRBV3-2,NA,TGTGCCAGCAGCCAAGATCGGTACGAGCAGTACTTC,CASSQDRYEQYF
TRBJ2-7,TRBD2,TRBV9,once,TGTGCCAGCAGCGTAGTAGCTAGCGGGTTATCCGAGCAGTACTTC,CASSVVASGLSEQYF
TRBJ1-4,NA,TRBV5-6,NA,TGTGCCAGCAGCTCGTTACACGGTGAAAAACTGTTTTTT,CASSSLHGEKLFF
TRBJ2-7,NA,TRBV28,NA,TGTGCCAGCAGTTCACCAACGGGACACCGAGAGCAGTACTTC,CASSSPTGHREQYF
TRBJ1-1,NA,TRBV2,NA,TGTGCCAGATCCGACAAGAGAAACACTGAAGCTTTCTTT,CARSDKRNTEAFF
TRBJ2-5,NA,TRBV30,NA,TGTGCCTGGACTCGACGGGGGCTAGAGACCCAGTACTTC,CAWTRRGLETQYF
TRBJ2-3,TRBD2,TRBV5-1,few,TGCGCCAGCAGCTTGGGACTAGCGGGGTCCGGCTCAGATACGCAGTATTTT,CASSLGLAGSGSDTQYF
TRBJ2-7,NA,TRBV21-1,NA,TGTGCCAGCAGCACAGGGGCCCCTCCCCACGAGCAGTACTTC,CASSTGAPPHEQYF
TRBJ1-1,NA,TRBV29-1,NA,TGCAGCGGGGGACGGATGAACACTGAAGCTTTCTTT,CSGGRMNTEAFF
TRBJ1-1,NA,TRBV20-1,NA,TGCAGTGCAAGGCATCGCACTGAAGCTTTCTTT,CSARHRTEAFF
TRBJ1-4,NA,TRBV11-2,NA,TGTGCCAGCAGCGGACGGCCAAAGGGGGAAAAACTGTTTTTT,CASSGRPKGEKLFF
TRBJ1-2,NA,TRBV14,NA,TGTGCCAGCAGCCAAATTAACTATGGCTACACCTTC,CASSQINYGYTF
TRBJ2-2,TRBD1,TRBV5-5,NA,TGTGCCAGCAGCCCCGGGACAGGGCTTACGAACACCGGGGAGCTGTTTTTT,CASSPGTGLTNTGELFF
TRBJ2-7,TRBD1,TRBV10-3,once,TGTGCCATCAGTGGGGGGACAGGATCGTACGAGCAGTACTTC,CAISGGTGSYEQYF
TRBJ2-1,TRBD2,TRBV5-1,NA,TGCGCCAGCAGCTCCGTGGGGACTAGGTTTGTCAATGAGCAGTTCTTC,CASSSVGTRFVNEQFF
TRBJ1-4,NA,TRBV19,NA,TGTGCCAGTACTCCTCTGGGGAGAGCAACTAATGAAAAACTGTTTTTT,CASTPLGRATNEKLFF
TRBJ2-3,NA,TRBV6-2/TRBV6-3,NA,TGTGCCAGCAGCCCGGGCGGGGGCCCCGATACGCAGTATTTT,CASSPGGGPDTQYF
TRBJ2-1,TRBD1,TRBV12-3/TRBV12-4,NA,TGTGCCAGCAGTATCAACAGGGGAAATGAGCAGTTCTTC,CASSINRGNEQFF
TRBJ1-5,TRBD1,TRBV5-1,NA,TGCGCCAGCAGCCTTGGACAGGGGGGCAATCAGCCCCAGCATTTT,CASSLGQGGNQPQHF
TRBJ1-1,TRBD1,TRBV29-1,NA,TGCAGCGTGGATCAGGGGGCCAATATGAACACTGAAGCTTTCTTT,CSVDQGANMNTEAFF
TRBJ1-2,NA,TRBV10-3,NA,TGTGCCATCAGTCCGGGACGGTTATATGGCTACACCTTC,CAISPGRLYGYTF
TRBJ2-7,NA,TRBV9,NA,TGTGCCAGCAGCGTAGGTCCCAAAGATTACGAGCAGTACTTC,CASSVGPKDYEQYF
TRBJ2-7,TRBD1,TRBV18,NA,TGTGCCAGCTCACCGAGACAGGGGACCTACGAGCAGTACTTC,CASSPRQGTYEQYF
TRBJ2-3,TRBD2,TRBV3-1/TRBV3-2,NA,TGTGCCAGCAGCCAAGGGGCGGGAGACGTAGATACGCAGTATTTT,CASSQGAGDVDTQYF
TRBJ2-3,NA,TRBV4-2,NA,TGTGCCAGCAGCCAAGATCCGCGGGACCCCCCAGATACGCAGTATTTT,CASSQDPRDPPDTQYF
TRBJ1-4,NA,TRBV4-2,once,TGTGCCAGCAGCCAAGAAGGTCCCCCGGCGGCTGGGCTGTTTTTT,CASSQEGPPAAGLFF
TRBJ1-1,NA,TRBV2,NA,TGTGCCAGCAGTGATACCGGTTTGGGCCGAGCTTTCTTT,CASSDTGLGRAFF
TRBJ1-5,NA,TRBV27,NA,TGTGCCAGCAGTTTGACGGGGCCTCTTGGGAATCAGCCCCAGCATTTT,CASSLTGPLGNQPQHF
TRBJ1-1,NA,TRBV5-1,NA,TGCGCCAGCAGCTTGGATGGCAAACCTTACACTGAAGCTTTCTTT,CASSLDGKPYTEAFF
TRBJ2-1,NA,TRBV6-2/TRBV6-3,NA,TGTGCCAGCAGTTCCGTCCGGGGGAGCTCCTACAATGAGCAGTTCTTC,CASSSVRGSSYNEQFF